Here is one T cell receptor beta chain with its context. Its antigen is still unknown. These data are taken from a study of beta chain features in type 1 diabetes. Broader study findings: Within patients, naive, central memory and Treg TCRB repertoires seemed more similar than within healthy donors. Moderately but significantly shorter TCRB CDR3s were found in Type 1 diabetes patients in all four CD4+ subsets.

The trim removed 5 bases at V and 12 bases at J, leaving 12 bases unmatched. CDR3 length: 15 amino acids. Per germline, CDR1 MGHDK and CDR2 SYGVNS. All of the isolated RNA was reverse transcribed, so expressed TCRB transcripts were sequenced. TCRdb's copy holds only in-frame clones and misses some; the assay was immunoSEQ multiplex PCR. The repertoire holds approximately 150,000 clones, with approximately 13% as singletons. The chain carries TRBV25-1 and TRBJ2-1, with 11 bases identical to TRBD2. Sequencing was performed on central memory CD4+ T cells from blood. This TCR came from a young man with type 1 diabetes. The CDR3 reads CASSPPPGTSGWQFF. The CDR3 DNA is TGTGCCAGCAGTCCACCACCCGGGACTAGCGGTTGGCAGTTCTTC.